Sequencing of this T cell receptor beta chain was carried out in a study of shared clonotypes between healthy human individuals. Study-level information: The plates for each donor numbered three CD4 naive, three CD4 memory, two CD8 naive and one CD8 memory.

The protocol was immunoSEQ multiplex PCR, while the TCRdb copy is restricted to in-frame clones and leaves out a portion. Of about 2.4 million clones in the sample, roughly 93% were seen once. The study's findings and limits: A few donors had approximately 4.6% of their naive CD4 clonotypes in common. The authors expected sequencing depth to affect clonotype sharing among donors. Compared with clonotypes that all four donors shared, non-shared clonotypes had lower generation probabilities.

With regard to this clone: The target antigen is unknown.

The sequencing sample was made of naive CD4+ T cells from PBMCs. Regarding subset: CD45RA+ positively selected. This sequence originates from a man between 18 and 35 years old in good health. Some clones in this sample may be carry-over from other donors' samples.

The CDR3: CAIGDREGNNEQFF. The CDR3 DNA sequence: TGTGCCATCGGAGACCGGGAGGGGAACAATGAGCAGTTCTTC. The genes are TRBV10-3 and TRBJ2-1; 8 nucleotides match TRBD2. The CDR3 totals 14 residues. Germline V gene lookup returns CDR1 ENHRY and CDR2 SYGVKD. Trimming took 8 bases from V and 5 from J; bases not matched to a gene: 8.